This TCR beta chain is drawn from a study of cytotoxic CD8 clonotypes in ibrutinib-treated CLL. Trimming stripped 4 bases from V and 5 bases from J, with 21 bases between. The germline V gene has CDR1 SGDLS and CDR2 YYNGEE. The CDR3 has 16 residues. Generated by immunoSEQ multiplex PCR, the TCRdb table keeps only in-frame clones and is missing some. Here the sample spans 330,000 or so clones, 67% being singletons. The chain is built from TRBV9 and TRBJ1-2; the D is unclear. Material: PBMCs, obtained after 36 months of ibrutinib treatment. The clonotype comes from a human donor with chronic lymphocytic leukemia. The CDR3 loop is CASSLTDGPVWYGYTF. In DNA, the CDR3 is TGTGCCAGCAGCCTCACCGACGGTCCTGTTTGGTATGGCTACACCTTC.